Following are 9 T cell receptor beta chains from one sample sequenced in a study of T-cell memory formation after mild COVID-19. Each CDR3 protein is one row after TCRdb ran MiXCR on the 5' RACE reads. The data contain hundreds of thousands of distinct CDR3 sequences, 15% to 20% of them singletons. The specimen was PBMCs or a T cell subset sorted from them (not recorded which). These receptors were collected from an adult woman who had mild COVID-19 (a few samples of this study predate the infection). Cell type and time point are not known.

This clonotype occurred a few times. The CDR3 nucleotides read TGTGCCACCAGTGAGGGACTAAGAACAGATACGCAGTATTTT. Its protein product is CATSEGLRTDTQYF. This chain joins TRBV24-1 and TRBJ2-3; 7 bases line up with TRBD2. The V segment lost 4 bases and the J segment 3 bases; nucleotides outside the gene matches: 3. CDR1 is KGHDR, CDR2 SFDVKD, per germline. This CDR3 comprises 14 residues.

The chain is built from TRBV15 and TRBJ1-6; no firm D call. Germline V gives CDR1 LNHNV, CDR2 YYDKDF (reference sequence). The V gene lost 4 bases and the J gene lost 7 bases, with 11 bases spanning the gap. The length of the CDR3 is 14 residues. CDR3: CATSILTGNSPLHF. The CDR3 DNA reads TGTGCCACCAGCATTCTAACCGGGAATTCACCCCTCCACTTT. Full variable domain (missing parts from reference TRBV15 and TRBJ1-6): DAMVIQNPRYQVTQFGKPVTLSCSQTLNHNVMYWYQQKSSQAPKLLFHYYDKDFNNEADTPDNFQSRRPNTSFCFLDIRSPGLGDTAMYLCATSILTGNSPLHFGNGTRLTVT.

This clonotype was counted a few times. The J gene is TRBJ2-1, the V gene TRBV18; 9 bases are a match to TRBD1. V dropped 3 bases and J dropped 5; count of bases not matched to a gene: 5. The germline CDR1 and CDR2 sequences are KGHSH and LQKENI. The CDR3 has 15 residues. CDR3 residues: CASSPGTGRNNEQFF. The CDR3 DNA sequence: TGTGCCAGCTCACCGGGGACAGGGCGGAACAATGAGCAGTTCTTC.

This clonotype was counted only a few times. The V call is TRBV11-3, the J call TRBJ1-1; D gene ambiguous. The CDR3 runs to 13 residues. The ends were cut back, 4 bases at V and 1 base at J, with 7 bases in the middle. From germline, CDR1 is SGHNT and CDR2 YENEEA. The chain's CDR3 is CASSYHRNTEAFF. Written as DNA, the CDR3 is TGTGCCAGCAGCTATCATAGGAACACTGAAGCTTTCTTT.

The DNA for the CDR3 is TGCAGTGCTAGACCGCGGGACGGAGGCTATGAAGCTTTCTTT. Translating gives CSARPRDGGYEAFF. The chain is built from TRBV20-1 and TRBJ1-1; weak D call: TRBD1 (5 bases). There are 14 residues in the CDR3. Germline V gene lookup returns CDR1 DFQATT and CDR2 SNEGSKA (reference sequence). V lost 2 bases to trimming and J lost 7 bases, with 17 bases between them.

This clonotype was seen a handful of times. The chain combines TRBV27 with TRBJ1-6; D remains ambiguous. V lost 4 bases to trimming and J lost 6 bases, with 16 bases between them. CDR1 and CDR2 (germline): MNHEY, SMNVEV (reference sequence). The CDR3 is 16 residues long. The CDR3, as DNA: TGTGCCAGCAGTTCCCCGATCCGGGATACTAATTCACCCCTCCACTTT. This sequence encodes CASSSPIRDTNSPLHF.

V is TRBV20-1 and J is TRBJ1-2; TRBD1 is a possible D gene (5 bases). The CDR3 covers 14 residues. From germline, CDR1 is DFQATT and CDR2 SNEGSKA (reference sequence). With 5 bases removed from V and 4 bases from J, the gap between germline ends came to 17 bases. CDR3 region: CSARDGRPAYGYTF. CDR3 nucleotides: TGCAGTGCTCGGGACGGACGGCCCGCCTATGGCTACACCTTC.

The chain carries TRBV6-2 or TRBV6-3 and TRBJ2-5; D might be TRBD2 (6 bases). Germline CDR1 and CDR2: MNHEY and SVGEGT. The germline V and J ends were trimmed by 0 bases and 9 bases, with 14 bases remaining between them. The length of the CDR3 is 14 residues. The CDR3 sequence: CASSYSEPREAQYF. In DNA form, the CDR3 reads TGTGCCAGCAGTTACTCGGAACCGCGGGAAGCCCAGTACTTC.

There are a few counts of this clonotype. The chain links TRBV7-8 to TRBJ2-1; TRBD2 matches at 11 bases. Germline CDR1 reads SGHVS; CDR2 reads FQNEAQ. The ends lost 2 bases at V and 8 bases at J; junction bases unmatched: 8. This CDR3 comprises 16 residues. CDR3 coding DNA: TGTGCCAGCAGCTTATCAACTAGCGGGAGTTGGCATGAGCAGTTCTTC. Translating it yields CASSLSTSGSWHEQFF.